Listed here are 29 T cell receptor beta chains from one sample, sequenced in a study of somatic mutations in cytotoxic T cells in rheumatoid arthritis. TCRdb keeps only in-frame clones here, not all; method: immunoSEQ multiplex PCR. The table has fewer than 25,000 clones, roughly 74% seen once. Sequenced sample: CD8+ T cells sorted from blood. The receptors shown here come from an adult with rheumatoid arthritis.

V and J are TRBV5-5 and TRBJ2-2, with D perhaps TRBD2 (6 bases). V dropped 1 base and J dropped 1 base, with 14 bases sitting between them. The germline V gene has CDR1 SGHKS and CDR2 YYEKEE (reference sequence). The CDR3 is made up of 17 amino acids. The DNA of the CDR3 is TGTGCCAGCAGCTTGTCCGGGGACGGGGGGAACACCGGGGAGCTGTTTTTT. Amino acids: CASSLSGDGGNTGELFF.

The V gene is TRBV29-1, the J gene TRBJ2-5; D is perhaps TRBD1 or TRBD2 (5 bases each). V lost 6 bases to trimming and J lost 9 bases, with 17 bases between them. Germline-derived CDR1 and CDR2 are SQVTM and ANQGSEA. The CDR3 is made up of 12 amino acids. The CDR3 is CSVRDLYEAQYF. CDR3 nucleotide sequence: TGCAGCGTCCGGGACCTCTATGAGGCCCAGTACTTC.

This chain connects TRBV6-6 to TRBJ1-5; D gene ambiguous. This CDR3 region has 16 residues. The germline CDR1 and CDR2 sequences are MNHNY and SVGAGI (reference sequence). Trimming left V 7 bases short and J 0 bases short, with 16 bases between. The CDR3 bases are TGTGCCAGCAATCCACACGGGTACCATAGCAATCAGCCCCAGCATTTT. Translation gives CASNPHGYHSNQPQHF.

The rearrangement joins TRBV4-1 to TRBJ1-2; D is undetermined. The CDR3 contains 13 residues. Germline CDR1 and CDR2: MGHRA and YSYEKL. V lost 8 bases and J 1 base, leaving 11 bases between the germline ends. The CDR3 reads CASGRRLNYGYTF. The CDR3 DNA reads TGCGCCAGCGGGAGGAGGCTTAACTATGGCTACACCTTC.

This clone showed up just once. As DNA, the CDR3 is TGTGCCAGTAGGGGGACAGCGACTTACGAGCAGTACTTC. Translation gives CASRGTATYEQYF. The chain combines TRBV19 with TRBJ2-7; 7 bases are shared with TRBD1. V was clipped by 6 bases and J by 4 bases; unmatched bases: 6. This CDR3 comprises 13 residues. CDR1 LNHDA and CDR2 SQIVND come from the germline V gene (reference sequence).

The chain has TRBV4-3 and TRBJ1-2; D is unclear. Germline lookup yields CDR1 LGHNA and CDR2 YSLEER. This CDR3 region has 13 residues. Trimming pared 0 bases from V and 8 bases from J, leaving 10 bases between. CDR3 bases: TGCGCCAGCAGCCAAGACGCAAAATGGGGCTACACCTTC. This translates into CASSQDAKWGYTF.

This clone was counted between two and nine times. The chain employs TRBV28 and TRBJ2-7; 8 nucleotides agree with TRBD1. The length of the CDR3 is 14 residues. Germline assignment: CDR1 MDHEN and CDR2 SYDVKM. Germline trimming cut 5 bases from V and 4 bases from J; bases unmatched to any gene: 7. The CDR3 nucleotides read TGTGCCAGCAGTACCGGACAGGGTTCGTACGAGCAGTACTTC. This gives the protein CASSTGQGSYEQYF. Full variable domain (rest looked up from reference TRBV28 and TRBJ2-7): DVKVTQSSRYLVKRTGEKVFLECVQDMDHENMFWYRQDPGLGLRLIYFSYDVKMKEKGDIPEGYSVSREKKERFSLILESASTNQTSMYLCASSTGQGSYEQYFGPGTRLTVT.

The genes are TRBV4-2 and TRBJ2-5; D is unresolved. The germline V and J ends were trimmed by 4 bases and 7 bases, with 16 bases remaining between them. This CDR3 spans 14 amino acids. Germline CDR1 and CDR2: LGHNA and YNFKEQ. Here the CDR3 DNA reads TGTGCCAGCAGCCTTGAGACTGGGGTGGGGACCCAGTACTTC. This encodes CASSLETGVGTQYF.

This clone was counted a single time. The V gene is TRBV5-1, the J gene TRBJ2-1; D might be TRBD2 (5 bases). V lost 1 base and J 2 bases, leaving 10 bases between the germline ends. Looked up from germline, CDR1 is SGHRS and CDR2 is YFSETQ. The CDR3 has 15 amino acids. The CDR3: CASSLSGNTYNEQFF. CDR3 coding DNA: TGCGCCAGCAGCTTGTCGGGGAACACCTACAATGAGCAGTTCTTC.

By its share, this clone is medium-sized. The CDR3 DNA sequence: TGTGCCAGCAGCCAAGACCCCGTCGGTTCTCCAGATACGCAGTATTTT. Amino acid sequence: CASSQDPVGSPDTQYF. The chain uses TRBV4-2 and TRBJ2-3; D uncertain. Trimming removed 0 bases at V and 4 bases at J, with 14 bases between. This CDR3 spans 16 amino acids. The germline gives CDR1 LGHNA, CDR2 YNFKEQ.

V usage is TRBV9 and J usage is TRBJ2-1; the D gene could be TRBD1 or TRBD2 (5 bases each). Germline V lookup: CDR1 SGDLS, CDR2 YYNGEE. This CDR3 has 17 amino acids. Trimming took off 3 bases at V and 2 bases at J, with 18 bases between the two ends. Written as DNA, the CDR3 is TGTGCCAGCAGCGAAAGCGGACAACCAAGGCCCTACAATGAGCAGTTCTTC. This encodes CASSESGQPRPYNEQFF.

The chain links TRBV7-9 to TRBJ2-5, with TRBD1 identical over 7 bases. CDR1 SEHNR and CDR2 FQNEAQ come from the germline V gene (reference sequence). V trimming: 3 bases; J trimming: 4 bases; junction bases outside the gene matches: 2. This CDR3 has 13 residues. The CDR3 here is CASSFTGVETQYF. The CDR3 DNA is TGTGCCAGCAGCTTTACAGGGGTAGAGACCCAGTACTTC.

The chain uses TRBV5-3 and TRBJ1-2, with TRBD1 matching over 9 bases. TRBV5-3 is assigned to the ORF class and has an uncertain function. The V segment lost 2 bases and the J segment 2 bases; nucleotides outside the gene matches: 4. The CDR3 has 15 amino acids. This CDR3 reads CARSLRDRANYGYTF. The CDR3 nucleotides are TGTGCCAGAAGCTTAAGGGACAGGGCCAACTATGGCTACACCTTC.

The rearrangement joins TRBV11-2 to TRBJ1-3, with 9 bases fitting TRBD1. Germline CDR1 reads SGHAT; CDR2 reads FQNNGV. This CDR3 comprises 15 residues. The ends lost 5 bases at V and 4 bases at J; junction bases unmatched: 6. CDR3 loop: CASSPQDRGGNTIYF. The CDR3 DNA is TGTGCCAGCAGCCCCCAGGACAGGGGAGGAAACACCATATATTTT.

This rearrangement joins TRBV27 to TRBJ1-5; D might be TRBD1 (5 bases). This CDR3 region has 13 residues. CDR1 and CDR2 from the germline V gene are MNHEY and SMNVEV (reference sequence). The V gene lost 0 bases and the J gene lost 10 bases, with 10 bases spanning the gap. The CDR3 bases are TGTGCCAGCAGTTTATCTCCCGGGGGTCCCCAGCATTTT. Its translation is CASSLSPGGPQHF.

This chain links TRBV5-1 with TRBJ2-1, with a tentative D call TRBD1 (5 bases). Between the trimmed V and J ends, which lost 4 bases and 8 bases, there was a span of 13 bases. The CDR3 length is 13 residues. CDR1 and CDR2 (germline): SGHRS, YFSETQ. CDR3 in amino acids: CASSDSTADEQFF. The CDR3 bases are TGCGCCAGCAGCGATTCGACAGCCGATGAGCAGTTCTTC.

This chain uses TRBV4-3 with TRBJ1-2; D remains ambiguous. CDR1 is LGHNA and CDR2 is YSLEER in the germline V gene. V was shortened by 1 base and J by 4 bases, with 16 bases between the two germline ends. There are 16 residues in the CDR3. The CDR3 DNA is TGCGCCAGCAGCCAAGGCACCCGTCAAATGGGCTATGGCTACACCTTC. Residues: CASSQGTRQMGYGYTF.

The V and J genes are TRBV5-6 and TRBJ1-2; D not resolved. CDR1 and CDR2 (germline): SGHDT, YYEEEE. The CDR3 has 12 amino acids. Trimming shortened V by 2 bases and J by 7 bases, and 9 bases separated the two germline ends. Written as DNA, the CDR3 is TGTGCCAGCAGCTTAGATCGGGTTGGCTACACCTTC. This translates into CASSLDRVGYTF.

The CDR3 DNA reads as TGTGCCAGCAGCCTCGGGGGGGGCAACTATGGCTACACCTTC. Amino acids: CASSLGGGNYGYTF. The gene calls are TRBV6-7 and TRBJ1-2; D is possibly TRBD1 (6 bases). TRBV6-7 qualifies as an ORF whose function is uncertain. Trimming removed 6 bases from V and 2 bases from J, with 13 bases in between. This CDR3 has 14 residues.

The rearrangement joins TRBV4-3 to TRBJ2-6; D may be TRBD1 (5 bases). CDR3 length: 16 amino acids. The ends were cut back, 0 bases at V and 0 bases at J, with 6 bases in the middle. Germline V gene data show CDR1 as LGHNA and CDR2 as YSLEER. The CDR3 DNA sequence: TGCGCCAGCAGCCAAGATGGGGCCTCTGGGGCCAACGTCCTGACTTTC. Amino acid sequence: CASSQDGASGANVLTF.

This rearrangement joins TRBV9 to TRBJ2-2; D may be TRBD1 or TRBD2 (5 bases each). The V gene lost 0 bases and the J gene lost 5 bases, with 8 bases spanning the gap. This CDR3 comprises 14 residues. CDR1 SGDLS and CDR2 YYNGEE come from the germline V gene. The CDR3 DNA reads TGTGCCAGCAGCGTAGGTGGGGGAACCGGGGAGCTGTTTTTT. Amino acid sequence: CASSVGGGTGELFF.

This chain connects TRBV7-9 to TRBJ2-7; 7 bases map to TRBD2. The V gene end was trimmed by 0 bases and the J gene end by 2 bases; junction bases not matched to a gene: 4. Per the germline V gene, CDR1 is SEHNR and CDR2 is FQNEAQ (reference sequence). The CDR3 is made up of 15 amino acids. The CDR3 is CASSLAPSGAYEQYF. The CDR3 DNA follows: TGTGCCAGCAGCTTAGCGCCTAGCGGCGCCTACGAGCAGTACTTC.

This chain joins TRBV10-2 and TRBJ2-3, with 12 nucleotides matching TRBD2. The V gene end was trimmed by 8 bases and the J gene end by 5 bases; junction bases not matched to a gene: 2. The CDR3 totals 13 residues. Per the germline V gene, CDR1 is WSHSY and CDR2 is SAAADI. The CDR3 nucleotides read TGCGCCAGCTTACTAGCGGGGGGAGATACGCAGTATTTT. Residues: CASLLAGGDTQYF.

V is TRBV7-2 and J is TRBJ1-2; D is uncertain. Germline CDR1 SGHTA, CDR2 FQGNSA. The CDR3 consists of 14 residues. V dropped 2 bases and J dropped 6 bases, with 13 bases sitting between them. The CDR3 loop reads CASSLSQRVDGYTF. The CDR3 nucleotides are TGTGCCAGCAGCTTATCACAGCGGGTGGATGGCTACACCTTC.

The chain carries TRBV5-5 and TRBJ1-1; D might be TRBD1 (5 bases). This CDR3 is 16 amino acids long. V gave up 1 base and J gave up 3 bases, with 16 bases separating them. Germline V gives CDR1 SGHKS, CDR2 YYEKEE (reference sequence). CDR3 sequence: CASSLSAGRIDTEAFF. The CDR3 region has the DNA TGTGCCAGCAGCTTGTCGGCAGGGCGGATTGACACTGAAGCTTTCTTT.

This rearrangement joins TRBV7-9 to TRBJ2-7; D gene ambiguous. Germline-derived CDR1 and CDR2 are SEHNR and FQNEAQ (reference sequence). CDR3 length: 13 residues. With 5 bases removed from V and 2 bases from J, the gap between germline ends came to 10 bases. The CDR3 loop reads CASSLIATYEQYF. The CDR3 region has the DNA TGTGCCAGCAGCCTCATCGCTACCTACGAGCAGTACTTC. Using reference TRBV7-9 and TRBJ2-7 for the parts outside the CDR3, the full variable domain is DTGVSQNPRHKITKRGQNVTFRCDPISEHNRLYWYRQTLGQGPEFLTYFQNEAQLEKSRLLSDRFSAERPKGSFSTLEIQRTEQGDSAMYLCASSLIATYEQYFGPGTRLTVT.

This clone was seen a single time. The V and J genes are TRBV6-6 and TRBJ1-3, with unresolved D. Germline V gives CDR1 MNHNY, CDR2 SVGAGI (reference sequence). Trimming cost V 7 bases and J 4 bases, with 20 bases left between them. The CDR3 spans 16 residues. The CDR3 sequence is CASTPSGGLGGNTIYF. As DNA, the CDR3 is TGTGCCAGCACCCCCTCCGGAGGGCTAGGCGGAAACACCATATATTTT.

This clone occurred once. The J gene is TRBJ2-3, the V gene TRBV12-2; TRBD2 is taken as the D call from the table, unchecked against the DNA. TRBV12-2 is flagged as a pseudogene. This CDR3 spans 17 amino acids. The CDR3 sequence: CASRFTSGRFSTDTQYF. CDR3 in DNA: TGTGCAAGTCGCTTTACTAGCGGGAGGTTCAGCACAGATACGCAGTATTTT.

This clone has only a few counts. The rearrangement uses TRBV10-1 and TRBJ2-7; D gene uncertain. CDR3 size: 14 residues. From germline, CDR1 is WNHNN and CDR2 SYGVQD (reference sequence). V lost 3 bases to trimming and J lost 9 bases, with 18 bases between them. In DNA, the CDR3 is TGCGCCAGCAGTGATTGGGTCGGAGTAGTCCGGCAGTACTTC. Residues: CASSDWVGVVRQYF.